This section outlines one TCR beta chain sequence together with its context. The data derive from a study of blood T cell repertoires in COVID-19. Turning to the study itself: The origin of the acute and convalescent COVID-19 samples was the United States, Italy and Spain. The analysed material was cDNA or gDNA that came from T cells, B-cell-depleted T cells, or PBMCs.

Per the study methods: Quantification of nucleated cells was approximated via reference gene primer amplification. Data came from immunoSEQ multiplex PCR; TCRdb stores just in-frame clones and leaves some out. V and J calls and clone size are those listed in that table; D and trimming were worked out from the DNA. The sample gives 150,000 to 200,000 clones, 89% of which show up once; under 2% is in the top ten. The trim removed 5 bases at V and 4 bases at J, leaving 10 bases unmatched. This CDR3 region has 16 residues. Germline assignment: CDR1 SEHNR and CDR2 FQNEAQ (reference sequence). Source material: peripheral blood. The receptor's source is a man aged 18 to 29 who had recovered from COVID-19. The chain couples TRBV7-9 to TRBJ1-2; 10 bases line up with TRBD1. CDR3 loop: CASSPGDRGAFYGYTF. The CDR3 DNA is TGTGCCAGCAGCCCAGGGGACAGGGGCGCGTTCTATGGCTACACCTTC.